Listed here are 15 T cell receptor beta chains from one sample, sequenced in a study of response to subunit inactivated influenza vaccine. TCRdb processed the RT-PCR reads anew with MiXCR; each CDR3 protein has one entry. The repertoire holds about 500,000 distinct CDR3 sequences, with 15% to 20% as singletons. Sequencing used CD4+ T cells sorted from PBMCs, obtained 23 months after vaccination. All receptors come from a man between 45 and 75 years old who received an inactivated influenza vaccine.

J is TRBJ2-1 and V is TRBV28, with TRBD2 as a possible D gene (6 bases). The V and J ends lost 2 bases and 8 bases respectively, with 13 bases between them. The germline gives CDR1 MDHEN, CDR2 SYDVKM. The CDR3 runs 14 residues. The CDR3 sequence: CASSLGLLGHEQFF. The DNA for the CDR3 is TGTGCCAGCAGTTTAGGACTACTGGGTCATGAGCAGTTCTTC.

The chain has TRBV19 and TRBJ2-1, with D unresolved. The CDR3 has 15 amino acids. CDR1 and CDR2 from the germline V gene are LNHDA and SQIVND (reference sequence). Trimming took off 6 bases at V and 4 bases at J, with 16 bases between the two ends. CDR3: CASSPPGLLYNEQFF. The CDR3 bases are TGTGCCAGTAGCCCCCCCGGGCTTCTTTACAATGAGCAGTTCTTC.

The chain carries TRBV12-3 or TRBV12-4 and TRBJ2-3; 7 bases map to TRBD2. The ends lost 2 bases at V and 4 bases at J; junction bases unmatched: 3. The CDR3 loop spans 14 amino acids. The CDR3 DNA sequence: TGTGCCAGCAGTTTATGGCTAGCGGCAGATACGCAGTATTTT. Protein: CASSLWLAADTQYF.

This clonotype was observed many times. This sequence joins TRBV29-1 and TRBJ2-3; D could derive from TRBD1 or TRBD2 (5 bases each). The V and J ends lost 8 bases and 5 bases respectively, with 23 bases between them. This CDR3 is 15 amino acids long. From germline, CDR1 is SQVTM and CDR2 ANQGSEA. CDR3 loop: CSIRQGPRNLDTQYF. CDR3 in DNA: TGCAGCATCCGCCAGGGACCGAGGAACCTAGATACGCAGTATTTT.

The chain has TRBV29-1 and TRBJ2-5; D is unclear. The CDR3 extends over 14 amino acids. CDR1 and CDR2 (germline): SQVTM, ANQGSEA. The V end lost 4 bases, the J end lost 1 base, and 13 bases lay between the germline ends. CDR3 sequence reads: CSVARLFSQETQYF. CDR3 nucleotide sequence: TGCAGCGTTGCTCGCCTCTTTTCCCAAGAGACCCAGTACTTC.

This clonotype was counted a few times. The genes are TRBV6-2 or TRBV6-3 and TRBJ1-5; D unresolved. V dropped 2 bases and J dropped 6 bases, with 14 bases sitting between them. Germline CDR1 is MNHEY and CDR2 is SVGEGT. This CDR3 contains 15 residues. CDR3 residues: CASSYGQSKGQPQHF. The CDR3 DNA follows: TGTGCCAGCAGTTACGGTCAGAGCAAAGGTCAGCCCCAGCATTTT.

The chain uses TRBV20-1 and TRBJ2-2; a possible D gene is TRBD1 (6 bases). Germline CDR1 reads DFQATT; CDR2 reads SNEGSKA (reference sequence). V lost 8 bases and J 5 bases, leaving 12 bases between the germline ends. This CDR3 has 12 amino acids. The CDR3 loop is CSWDTGTGELFF. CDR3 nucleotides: TGCAGTTGGGACACAGGGACCGGGGAGCTGTTTTTT.

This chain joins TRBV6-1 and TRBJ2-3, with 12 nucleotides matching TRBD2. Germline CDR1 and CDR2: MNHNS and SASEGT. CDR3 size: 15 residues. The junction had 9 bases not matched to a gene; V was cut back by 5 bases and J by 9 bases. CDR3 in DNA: TGTGCCAGCAGTCTAGCGGGAGGGAACCTACCCACGCAGTATTTT. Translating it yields CASSLAGGNLPTQYF.

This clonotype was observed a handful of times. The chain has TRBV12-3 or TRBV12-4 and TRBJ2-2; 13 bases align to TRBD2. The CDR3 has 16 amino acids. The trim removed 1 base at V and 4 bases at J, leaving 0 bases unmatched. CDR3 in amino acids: CASSLGTSGSTGELFF. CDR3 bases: TGTGCCAGCAGTTTAGGGACTAGCGGGAGCACCGGGGAGCTGTTTTTT.

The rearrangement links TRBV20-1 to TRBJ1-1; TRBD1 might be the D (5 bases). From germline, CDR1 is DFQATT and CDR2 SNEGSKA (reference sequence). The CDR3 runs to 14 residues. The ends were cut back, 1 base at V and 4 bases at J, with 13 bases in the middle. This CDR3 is CSARVGTHGTEAFF. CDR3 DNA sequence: TGCAGTGCTAGAGTTGGGACCCACGGCACTGAAGCTTTCTTT.

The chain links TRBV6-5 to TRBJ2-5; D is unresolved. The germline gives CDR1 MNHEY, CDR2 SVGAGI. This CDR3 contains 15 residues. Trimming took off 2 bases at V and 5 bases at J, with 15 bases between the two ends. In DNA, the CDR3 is TGTGCCAGCAGTTACGGCAGGTGGAGCCGGGAGACCCAGTACTTC. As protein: CASSYGRWSRETQYF.

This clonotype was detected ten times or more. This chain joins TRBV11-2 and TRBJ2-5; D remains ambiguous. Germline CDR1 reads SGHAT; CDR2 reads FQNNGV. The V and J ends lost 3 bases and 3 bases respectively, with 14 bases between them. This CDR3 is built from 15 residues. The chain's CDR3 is CASSLSPGSEETQYF. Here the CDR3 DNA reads TGTGCCAGCAGCTTGAGTCCAGGTTCAGAAGAGACCCAGTACTTC.

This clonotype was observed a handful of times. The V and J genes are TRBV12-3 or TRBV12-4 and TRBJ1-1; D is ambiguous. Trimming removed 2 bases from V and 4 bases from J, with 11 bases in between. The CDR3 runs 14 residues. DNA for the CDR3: TGTGCCAGCAGTTTATCGTCGGGGTCCACTGAAGCTTTCTTT. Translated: CASSLSSGSTEAFF.

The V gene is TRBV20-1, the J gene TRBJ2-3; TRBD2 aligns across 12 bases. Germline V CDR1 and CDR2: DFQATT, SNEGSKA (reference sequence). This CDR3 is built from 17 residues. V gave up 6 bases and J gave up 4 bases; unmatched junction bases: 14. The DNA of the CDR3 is TGCAGTGCCCTGGGACTAGCGGGCGGGTTTGGCGCAGATACGCAGTATTTT. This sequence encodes CSALGLAGGFGADTQYF.

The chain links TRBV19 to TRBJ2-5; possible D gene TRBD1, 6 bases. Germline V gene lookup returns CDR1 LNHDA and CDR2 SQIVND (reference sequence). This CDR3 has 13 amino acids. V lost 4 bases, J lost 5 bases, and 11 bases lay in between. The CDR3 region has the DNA TGTGCCAGTAGTACTACAGGGTATGAGACCCAGTACTTC. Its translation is CASSTTGYETQYF.